This T cell receptor (beta chain) is drawn from a study of blood T cell repertoires in COVID-19. Study overall: COVID-19 samples collected from the United States, Italy and Spain covered acute and convalescent phases.

Cohorts were based on clinical histories the participants reported. As processed by the authors: The assay estimated nucleated cells by amplifying reference gene primers. The protocol was immunoSEQ multiplex PCR, while the TCRdb copy is restricted to in-frame clones and leaves out a portion. D and trimming were read from the DNA, whereas the V and J calls and clone size are those reported in that table. The sample shows 160,000 or so clones, approximately 90% of them seen only once. This CDR3 contains 13 residues. The germline V gene encodes CDR1 SGHTA and CDR2 FQGNSA. The V gene lost 2 bases and the J gene lost 6 bases, with 10 bases spanning the gap.

The origin of this receptor is a woman aged 45-60 years who had recovered from COVID-19. V gene TRBV7-2 combines with J gene TRBJ1-2, with D possibly TRBD1 on 5 matching bases. Sequenced sample: PBMCs or T cells enriched from blood (not recorded which). This chain's CDR3 is CASSLNQGDGYTF. The CDR3 coding sequence is TGTGCCAGCAGCTTAAATCAGGGTGATGGCTACACCTTC. The complete variable domain, with remaining parts taken from reference TRBV7-2 and TRBJ1-2, reads GAGVSQSPSNKVTEKGKDVELRCDPISGHTALYWYRQSLGQGLEFLIYFQGNSAPDKSGLPSDRFSAERTGGSVSTLTIQRTQQEDSAVYLCASSLNQGDGYTFGSGTRLTVV.